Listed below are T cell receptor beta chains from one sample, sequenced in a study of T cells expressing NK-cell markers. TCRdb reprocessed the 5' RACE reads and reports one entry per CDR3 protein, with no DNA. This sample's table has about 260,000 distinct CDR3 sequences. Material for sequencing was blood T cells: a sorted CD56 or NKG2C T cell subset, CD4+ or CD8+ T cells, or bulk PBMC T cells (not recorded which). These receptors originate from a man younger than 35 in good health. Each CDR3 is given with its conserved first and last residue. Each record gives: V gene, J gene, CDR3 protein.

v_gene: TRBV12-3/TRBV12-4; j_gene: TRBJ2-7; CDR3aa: CASSLDSHYEQYF
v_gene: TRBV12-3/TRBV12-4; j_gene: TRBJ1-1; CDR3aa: CASSLAHAIMNTEAFF
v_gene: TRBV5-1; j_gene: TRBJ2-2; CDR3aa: CASSPPVTGELFF
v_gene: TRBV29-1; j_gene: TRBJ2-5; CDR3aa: CSVGLAGQGAGTQYF
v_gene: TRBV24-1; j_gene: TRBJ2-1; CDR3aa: CATSGRHRGRSYNEQFF
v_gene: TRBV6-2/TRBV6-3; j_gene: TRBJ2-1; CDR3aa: CASSYSTALTPKGEQFF
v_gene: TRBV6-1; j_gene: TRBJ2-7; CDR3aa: CASSPRGGSSYEQYF
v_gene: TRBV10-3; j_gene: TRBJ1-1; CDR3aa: CAIRGQGAGTEAFF
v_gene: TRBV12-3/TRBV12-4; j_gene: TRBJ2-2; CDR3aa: CASLIVGLNTGELFF
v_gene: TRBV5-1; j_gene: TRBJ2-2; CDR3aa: CASKKGLGGTGELFF
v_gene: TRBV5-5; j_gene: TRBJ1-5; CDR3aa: CASSLELQPQHF
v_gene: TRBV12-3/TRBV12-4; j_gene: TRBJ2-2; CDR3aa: CASSLGTSGRTGELFF
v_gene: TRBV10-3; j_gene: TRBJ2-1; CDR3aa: CAISSGTSGGSYNEQFF
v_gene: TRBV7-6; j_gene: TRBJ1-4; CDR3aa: CASSFGDGYNEKLFF
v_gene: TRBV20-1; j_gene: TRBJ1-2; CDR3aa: CSARDQDRVGFGYTF
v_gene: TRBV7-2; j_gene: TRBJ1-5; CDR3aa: CASSPQGGRGQPQHF
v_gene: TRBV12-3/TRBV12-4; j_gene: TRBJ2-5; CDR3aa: CASSLGGGLETQYF